This passage covers 14 T cell receptor beta chains from one sample sequenced in a study of CD8 T cells in ankylosing spondylitis. TCRdb itself ran the 5' RACE reads through MiXCR, one entry per CDR3 protein. The data show around 150,000 distinct CDR3 sequences, with roughly 10% seen just once and 25% to 35% held by the top ten. The sequenced sample was blood, either unsorted or a sorted T cell fraction (not recorded which). These receptors all come from a male donor with ankylosing spondylitis or in good health (not recorded which).

This clonotype was seen many times. V is TRBV15 and J is TRBJ2-2; D tentatively reads TRBD1 or TRBD2 (6 bases each). Germline V gene lookup returns CDR1 LNHNV and CDR2 YYDKDF (reference sequence). The CDR3 loop spans 14 amino acids. V lost 8 bases to trimming and J lost 0 bases, with 10 bases between them. In DNA form, the CDR3 reads TGTGCCACCGGGAGGACAGCGAACACCGGGGAGCTGTTTTTT. The encoded protein is CATGRTANTGELFF.

This clonotype was counted many times. CDR3 sequence (DNA): TGCGCCAGCAGCTTAGCGGGAAACTACAATGAGCAGTTCTTC. Protein sequence: CASSLAGNYNEQFF. The V and J genes are TRBV5-1 and TRBJ2-1; the match to TRBD2 covers 7 bases. V gave up 2 bases and J gave up 3 bases; unmatched junction bases: 2. Germline assignment: CDR1 SGHRS and CDR2 YFSETQ. The length of the CDR3 is 14 residues. The variable domain in full, with the rest retrieved from reference TRBV5-1 and TRBJ2-1, is KAGVTQTPRYLIKTRGQQVTLSCSPISGHRSVSWYQQTPGQGLQFLFEYFSETQRNKGNFPGRFSGRQFSNSRSEMNVSTLELGDSALYLCASSLAGNYNEQFFGPGTRLTVL.

This clonotype was observed at least ten times. The chain carries TRBV3-1 and TRBJ2-1; TRBD2 matches 11 bases. The CDR3 sequence is 14 residues long. V lost 7 bases to trimming and J lost 7 bases; unmatched junction nucleotides: 6. Germline lookup yields CDR1 LGHDT and CDR2 YNNKEL (reference sequence). The CDR3 loop reads CASMKTSGRNEQFF. CDR3 coding DNA: TGTGCCAGCATGAAAACTAGCGGGAGAAATGAGCAGTTCTTC.

The chain combines TRBV18 with TRBJ1-3; possible D gene TRBD1, 6 bases. Germline CDR1 KGHSH, CDR2 LQKENI. The CDR3 covers 17 residues. V was clipped by 2 bases and J by 0 bases, with 14 bases between them. CDR3 region: CASSPGSQGISGNTIYF. As DNA, the CDR3 is TGTGCCAGCTCACCAGGAAGTCAGGGGATCTCTGGAAACACCATATATTTT. The full variable domain, its missing parts supplied by reference TRBV18 and TRBJ1-3, is NAGVMQNPRHLVRRRGQEARLRCSPMKGHSHVYWYRQLPEEGLKFMVYLQKENIIDESGMPKERFSAEFPKEGPSILRIQQVVRGDSAAYFCASSPGSQGISGNTIYFGEGSWLTVV.

V and J are TRBV7-2 and TRBJ2-1; 8 bases are a match to TRBD2. The germline V gene has CDR1 SGHTA and CDR2 FQGNSA. V lost 1 base, J lost 5 bases, and 10 bases stayed unmatched. This CDR3 region has 17 residues. CDR3 protein: CASSLGGTGGANNEQFF. CDR3 DNA sequence: TGTGCCAGCAGCTTAGGGGGGACGGGGGGGGCCAACAATGAGCAGTTCTTC.

The chain couples TRBV7-2 to TRBJ2-7; D remains unclear. The CDR3 loop spans 13 amino acids. Germline values: CDR1 SGHTA, CDR2 FQGNSA. The V end was cut by 5 bases, the J end by 2 bases, with 10 bases between. The CDR3 is CASSRTDAYEQYF. The CDR3 nucleotides are TGTGCCAGCAGCCGGACGGATGCCTACGAGCAGTACTTC.

This clonotype was found many times. The rearrangement joins TRBV27 to TRBJ2-1, with TRBD1 as a possible D gene (6 bases). The CDR3 has 12 amino acids. The V gene's germline CDR1 is MNHEY and CDR2 SMNVEV (reference sequence). The V end was cut by 4 bases, the J end by 14 bases, with 15 bases between. The CDR3 sequence is CASSSGTTGKFF. As DNA, the CDR3 is TGTGCCAGCAGTTCGGGGACAACAGGAAAGTTCTTC.

This clonotype was seen ten or more times. This chain uses TRBV10-3 with TRBJ2-1; D is uncertain. This CDR3 region has 15 residues. The V and J ends lost 6 bases and 0 bases respectively, with 12 bases between them. From germline, CDR1 is ENHRY and CDR2 SYGVKD. The CDR3 region has the DNA TGTGCCATCAGGCCAGCTGGAGACTCCTACAATGAGCAGTTCTTC. This gives the protein CAIRPAGDSYNEQFF.

The chain carries TRBV18 and TRBJ2-1; no clear D gene. The CDR3 has 14 amino acids. V lost 0 bases to trimming and J lost 6 bases, with 9 bases between them. Looked up from germline, CDR1 is KGHSH and CDR2 is LQKENI. CDR3 nucleotides: TGTGCCAGCTCACCACCGAGCCGTTCCAATGAGCAGTTCTTC. Residues: CASSPPSRSNEQFF.

Only a few counts were recorded for this clonotype. The CDR3 is CASSSPGQPDTQYF. In nucleotides, the CDR3 is TGTGCCAGCAGTTCCCCGGGACAGCCAGATACGCAGTATTTT. This chain connects TRBV6-5 to TRBJ2-3, with TRBD1 identical over 7 bases. Per the germline V gene, CDR1 is MNHEY and CDR2 is SVGAGI. V shed 4 bases and J 4 bases; nucleotides not matched to a gene: 5. The CDR3 is made up of 14 amino acids.

This clonotype was seen many times. The rearrangement uses TRBV11-2 and TRBJ2-1; D could derive from TRBD1 or TRBD2 (5 bases each). Germline lookup yields CDR1 SGHAT and CDR2 FQNNGV. V was trimmed by 5 bases and J by 4 bases, leaving 9 bases between them. CDR3 length equals 13 residues. The CDR3 spells CASSRDRYNEQFF. The CDR3 nucleotides read TGTGCCAGCAGCCGGGACCGATACAATGAGCAGTTCTTC.

This clonotype has a count of ten or more. This rearrangement joins TRBV9 to TRBJ1-1, with D unresolved. Germline V CDR1 and CDR2: SGDLS, YYNGEE. The V and J ends lost 2 bases and 4 bases respectively, with 12 bases between them. The CDR3 is made up of 14 amino acids. The CDR3 DNA follows: TGTGCCAGCAGCGTGAGCCGGACCACCACTGAAGCTTTCTTT. Amino acid sequence: CASSVSRTTTEAFF. The whole variable domain, remainder taken from reference TRBV9 and TRBJ1-1, is DSGVTQTPKHLITATGQRVTLRCSPRSGDLSVYWYQQSLDQGLQFLIQYYNGEERAKGNILERFSAQQFPDLHSELNLSSLELGDSALYFCASSVSRTTTEAFFGQGTRLTVV.

The chain has TRBV11-2 and TRBJ2-2; the match to TRBD2 covers 11 bases. CDR3 length: 15 amino acids. The junction had 6 bases not matched to a gene; V was cut back by 5 bases and J by 7 bases. Germline-derived CDR1 and CDR2 are SGHAT and FQNNGV. The CDR3: CASSPLTSGVGELFF. In DNA, the CDR3 is TGTGCCAGCAGCCCTTTGACTAGCGGGGTCGGGGAGCTGTTTTTT.

This clonotype was recorded many times. The CDR3 sequence: CASISGQGARAFF. As DNA, the CDR3 is TGTGCCAGCATTTCGGGACAGGGGGCGCGGGCTTTCTTT. This chain joins TRBV6-6 and TRBJ1-1; 12 nucleotides agree with TRBD1. Trimming cost V 7 bases and J 11 bases; bases outside gene matches: 8. The CDR3 extends over 13 amino acids. Germline CDR1 and CDR2: MNHNY and SVGAGI (reference sequence).